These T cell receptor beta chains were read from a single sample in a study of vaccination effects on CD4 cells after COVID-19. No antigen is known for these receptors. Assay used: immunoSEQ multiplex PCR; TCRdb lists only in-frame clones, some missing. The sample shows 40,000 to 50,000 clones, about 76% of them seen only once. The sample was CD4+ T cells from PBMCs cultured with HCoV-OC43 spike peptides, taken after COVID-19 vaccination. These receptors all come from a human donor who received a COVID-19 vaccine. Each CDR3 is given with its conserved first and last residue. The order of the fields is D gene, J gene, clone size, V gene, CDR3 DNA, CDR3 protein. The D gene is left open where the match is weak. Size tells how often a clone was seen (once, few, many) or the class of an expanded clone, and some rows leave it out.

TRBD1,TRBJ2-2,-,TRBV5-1,TGCGCCAGCAGCAACGGACAGGGCGAGAACACCGGGGAGCTGTTTTTT,CASSNGQGENTGELFF
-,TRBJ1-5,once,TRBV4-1,TGCGCCAGCAGCCAAGTTTCCGTTAGCAATCAGCCCCAGCATTTT,CASSQVSVSNQPQHF
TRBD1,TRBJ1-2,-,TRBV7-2,TGTGCCAGCAGCCCGGACAGGGGGTATGGCTACACCTTC,CASSPDRGYGYTF
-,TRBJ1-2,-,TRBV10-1,TGCGCCAGCAGTGAGTCGATCAGGGACCGGAGCTTTTATGGCTACACCTTC,CASSESIRDRSFYGYTF
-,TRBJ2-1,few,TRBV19,TGTGCCAGTAGTCCAGGGCCTTTATACAATGAGCAGTTCTTC,CASSPGPLYNEQFF
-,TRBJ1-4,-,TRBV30,TGTGCCTGGAGTATCTCTACAACTAATGAAAAACTGTTTTTT,CAWSISTTNEKLFF
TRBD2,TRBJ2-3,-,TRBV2,TGTGCCAGCAGTGAACGAGTTGTGGGACTAGCTATGGATACGCAGTATTTT,CASSERVVGLAMDTQYF
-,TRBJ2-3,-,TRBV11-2,TGTGCCAGCAGCTTAAGTGAAGATACGCAGTATTTT,CASSLSEDTQYF
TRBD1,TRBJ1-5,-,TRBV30,TGTGCCTGGAGTGGACAGGGCGTTCAGCCCCAGCATTTT,CAWSGQGVQPQHF
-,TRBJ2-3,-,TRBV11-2,TGTGCCAGCAGCTTAGATCTGGGATCGGGAGTAAGGGGGGATACGCAGTATTTT,CASSLDLGSGVRGDTQYF
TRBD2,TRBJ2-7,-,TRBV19,TGTGCCAGTAGGGGGAGGCTAGCGGGCCATTTGAACAAACCACACACTCACTACGAGCAGTACTTC,CASRGRLAGHLNKPHTHYEQYF
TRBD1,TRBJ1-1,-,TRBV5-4,TGTGCCAGCAGCTTAAGACAGGGAAGATCTGAAGCTTTCTTT,CASSLRQGRSEAFF
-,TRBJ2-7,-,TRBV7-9,TGTGCCAGCAGCTCATCAGGGGCCTACGAGCAGTACTTC,CASSSSGAYEQYF
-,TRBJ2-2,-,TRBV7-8,TGTGCCAGCAGCTTTGAGGGAAGAAACGGGGAGCTGTTTTTT,CASSFEGRNGELFF
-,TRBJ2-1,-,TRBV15,TGTGCCACCAGCAGTGTCTACAATGAGCAGTTCTTC,CATSSVYNEQFF
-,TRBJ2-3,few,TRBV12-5,TGTGCTAGTGGCTTCGGGGGCGTAAATAGCGGGCGGGGAGATACGCAGTATTTT,CASGFGGVNSGRGDTQYF
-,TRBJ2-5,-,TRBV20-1,TGCAGTGCTAGTATGTACCAAGAGACCCAGTACTTC,CSASMYQETQYF
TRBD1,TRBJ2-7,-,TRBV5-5,TGTGCCAGCAGCTTGCGACCAGGACAGGGCTACGAGCAGTACTTC,CASSLRPGQGYEQYF
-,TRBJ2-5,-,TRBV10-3,TGTGCCATCAGCATGAACAACAGGGACGGAGAGACCCAGTACTTC,CAISMNNRDGETQYF
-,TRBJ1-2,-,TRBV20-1,TGCAGTGCTAGTCCCGGGACGCGGAGTGGCTACACCTTC,CSASPGTRSGYTF
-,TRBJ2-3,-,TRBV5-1,TGCGCCAGCAGCCGAGGGGGCACAGATACGCAGTATTTT,CASSRGGTDTQYF
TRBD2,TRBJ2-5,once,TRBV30,TGTGCCTGGAGTGTTCGGGGGGAAGAGACCCAGTACTTC,CAWSVRGEETQYF
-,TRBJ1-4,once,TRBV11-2,TGTGCCAGCAGCTTTGGGGCCTATGAAAAACTGTTTTTT,CASSFGAYEKLFF
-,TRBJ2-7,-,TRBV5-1,TGCGCCAGCAGCCCGGGAGGAACAGGGACCTACGAGCAGTACTTC,CASSPGGTGTYEQYF
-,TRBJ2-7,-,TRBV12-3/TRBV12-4,TGTGCCAGCAGTTTTGGAGGCAGGACCGAGCAGTACTTC,CASSFGGRTEQYF
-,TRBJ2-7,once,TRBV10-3,TGTGCCATCAGTGAGTCGGATACAGGGATTTCCTACGAGCAGTACTTC,CAISESDTGISYEQYF
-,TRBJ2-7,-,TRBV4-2,TGTGCCAGCAGCGGGACCTACGAGCAGTACTTC,CASSGTYEQYF
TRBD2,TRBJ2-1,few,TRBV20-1,TGCAGTGCTAGTACAACGGGAGGTCGAAATGAGCAGTTCTTC,CSASTTGGRNEQFF
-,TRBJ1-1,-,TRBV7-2,TGTGCCAGCAGCCGGACGGGAACGGATATGGTAGCTTTCTTT,CASSRTGTDMVAFF
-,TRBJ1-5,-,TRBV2,TGTGCCAGCAGAAGGGAGATTGATCAGCCCCAGCATTTT,CASRREIDQPQHF
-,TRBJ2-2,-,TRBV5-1,TGCGCCAGCAGCTTGGCCAGGGGAGGAGACACCGGGGAGCTGTTTTTT,CASSLARGGDTGELFF
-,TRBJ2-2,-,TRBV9,TGTGCCAGCAGCGCGAGGGGGGCCACCGGGGAGCTGTTTTTT,CASSARGATGELFF
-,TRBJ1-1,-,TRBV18,TGTGCCAGCTCAAGGAATCCGACAGAGGGATACACTGAAGCTTTCTTT,CASSRNPTEGYTEAFF
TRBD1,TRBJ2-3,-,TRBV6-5,TGTGCCAGCAGACGGGACAGGGGTACAGATACGCAGTATTTT,CASRRDRGTDTQYF
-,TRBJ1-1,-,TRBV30,TGTGCCTGTCAGGGGAGGAACACTGAAGCTTTCTTT,CACQGRNTEAFF
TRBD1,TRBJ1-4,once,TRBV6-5,TGTGCCAGCAGTACAGGGGGCCGCGCTTTCGGTAGTCTGTTTTTT,CASSTGGRAFGSLFF
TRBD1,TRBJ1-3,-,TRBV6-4,TGTGCCAGCAGACGACAGGGGCCAAGCTCTGGAAACACCATATATTTT,CASRRQGPSSGNTIYF
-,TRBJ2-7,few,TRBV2,TGTGCCAGCAGTGGACAGACTAGCTCCTACGAGCAGTACTTC,CASSGQTSSYEQYF
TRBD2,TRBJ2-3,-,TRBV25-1,TGTGCCAGCAGTGAATCGCTAGCGGGAGAAGCAGATACGCAGTATTTT,CASSESLAGEADTQYF
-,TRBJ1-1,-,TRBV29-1,TGCAGCGTCCAAACTTTACAATATGGAGGTGAAGCTTTCTTT,CSVQTLQYGGEAFF
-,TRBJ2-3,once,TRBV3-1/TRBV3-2,TGTGCCAGCAGCCAAGGTGCCGGTAGGGGCACAGATACGCAGTATTTT,CASSQGAGRGTDTQYF
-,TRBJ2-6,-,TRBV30,TGTGCCTGGACCAGGGGCCCTGGGGCCAACGTCCTGACTTTC,CAWTRGPGANVLTF
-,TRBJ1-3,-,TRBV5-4,TGTGCCAGCAGCTTGGACGGAAACACCATATATTTT,CASSLDGNTIYF
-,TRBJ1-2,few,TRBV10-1,TGCGCCAGCAGTGAGTCGAAGGGTTATGGCTACACCTTC,CASSESKGYGYTF
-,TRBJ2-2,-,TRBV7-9,TGTGCCAGCAAAGGAAACACGAACACCGGGGAGCTGTTTTTT,CASKGNTNTGELFF
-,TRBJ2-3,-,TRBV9,TGTGCCAGCAGCGTAAGTCCGGGGATCACAGATACGCAGTATTTT,CASSVSPGITDTQYF
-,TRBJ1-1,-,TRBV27,TGTGCCAGCGGGGGTTTCGTGGGGACTGAAGCTTTCTTT,CASGGFVGTEAFF
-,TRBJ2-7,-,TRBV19,TGTGCCAGTAGTATAGCGGCAAGGAGCTACGAGCAGTACTTC,CASSIAARSYEQYF
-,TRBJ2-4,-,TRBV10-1,TGCGCCCCCATGTATAGGGGCGCCGGGGCCAAAAACATTCAGTACTTC,CAPMYRGAGAKNIQYF
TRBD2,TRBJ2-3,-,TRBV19,TGTGCCAGTAGGTTAGGACTAGCGGGAACAGATACGCAGTATTTT,CASRLGLAGTDTQYF
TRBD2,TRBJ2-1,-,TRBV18,TGTGCCAGCTCGACCGGACTAGCGGGGGGGACACAGTTCTTC,CASSTGLAGGTQFF
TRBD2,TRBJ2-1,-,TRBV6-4,TGTGCCAGCAGTGACTCGGTGCTAGCGGGTATCTCCTACAATGAGCAGTTCTTC,CASSDSVLAGISYNEQFF
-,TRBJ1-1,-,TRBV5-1,TGCGCCAGCAGCTTCAATGACGCCGGCACTGAAGCTTTCTTT,CASSFNDAGTEAFF
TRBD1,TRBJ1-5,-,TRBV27,TGTGCCAGCAGTTGGACAGGGATAGGTCAGCCCCAGCATTTT,CASSWTGIGQPQHF
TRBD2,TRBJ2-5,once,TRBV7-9,TGTGCCAGCAGCTTCCCTAGCGGAAGTGGGGTAGAGACCCAGTACTTC,CASSFPSGSGVETQYF